This T cell receptor (beta chain) was profiled in a study of blood T cells in healthy people across ages. J lost 12 bases, V lost 2 bases, and 3 bases had no gene match. CDR3 length: 13 residues. The use of a sample-barcoded 5' primer and a J-beta primer mix characterized a second PCR of roughly 7 to 11 cycles. TCRdb independently ran MiXCR on the 5' RACE reads; one entry per CDR3 protein. The sample lists some 930,000 distinct CDR3 sequences, just under 30% occurring once. This sample also belongs to another study, concerning T cells of mothers and their children.

The receptor comes from a woman in her 40s in good health. Sequenced: blood. This chain uses TRBV12-3 or TRBV12-4 with TRBJ2-4; 11 bases map to TRBD2. Here the CDR3 DNA reads TGTGCCAGCAGTTTAACTAGCGGGGGTCATCAGTACTTC. It encodes CASSLTSGGHQYF.